The 20 T cell receptor beta chains in this list originate from one sample, sequenced in a study of beta chain features in type 1 diabetes. All of the isolated RNA was reverse transcribed, so expressed TCRB transcripts were sequenced. Data came from immunoSEQ multiplex PCR; TCRdb stores just in-frame clones and leaves some out. Of 130,000 to 150,000 clones in the sample, around 9.3% were seen once. Sequencing was done on a sample of naive CD4+ T cells from blood. Receptor source: a man younger than 35 in good health.

J is TRBJ2-3 and V is TRBV9, with D possibly TRBD1 on 7 matching bases. CDR3 length: 14 amino acids. Germline V gene data show CDR1 as SGDLS and CDR2 as YYNGEE. Trimming left V 3 bases short and J 5 bases short, with 13 bases between. As DNA, the CDR3 is TGTGCCAGCAGCGCAGGGGGGCCGGGAGATACGCAGTATTTT. Protein: CASSAGGPGDTQYF.

V is TRBV5-1 and J is TRBJ1-1, with 8 bases aligning to TRBD1. In germline, CDR1 is SGHRS, CDR2 YFSETQ. The CDR3 totals 15 residues. Losses at the gene ends were 4 bases for V and 1 base for J; bases not matched to a gene: 6. In DNA, the CDR3 is TGCGCCAGCAGCATAGGACAGGGCTGGAACACTGAAGCTTTCTTT. Translating it yields CASSIGQGWNTEAFF. The entire variable domain, with the rest obtained from reference TRBV5-1 and TRBJ1-1, is as follows: KAGVTQTPRYLIKTRGQQVTLSCSPISGHRSVSWYQQTPGQGLQFLFEYFSETQRNKGNFPGRFSGRQFSNSRSEMNVSTLELGDSALYLCASSIGQGWNTEAFFGQGTRLTVV.

This clone was observed a few times. J is TRBJ2-7 and V is TRBV6-1; perhaps TRBD1 as D (6 bases). Per germline, CDR1 MNHNS and CDR2 SASEGT. V lost 6 bases, J lost 5 bases, and 14 bases lay in between. CDR3 size: 13 residues. The CDR3 loop reads CASRFTGHDEQYF. In DNA form, the CDR3 reads TGTGCCAGCAGGTTTACAGGGCACGACGAGCAGTACTTC.

V and J are TRBV7-7 and TRBJ2-1; 14 bases line up with TRBD2. The CDR3 sequence is 15 residues long. Trimming took 5 bases from V and 7 from J; bases not matched to a gene: 4. The germline V gene has CDR1 SSHAT and CDR2 FNYEAQ (reference sequence). This chain's CDR3 is CASSRLAGGMNEQFF. The CDR3 region has the DNA TGTGCCAGCAGCAGACTAGCGGGGGGGATGAATGAGCAGTTCTTC. The complete variable domain, with remaining parts taken from reference TRBV7-7 and TRBJ2-1, reads GAGVSQSPRYKVTKRGQDVTLRCDPISSHATLYWYQQALGQGPEFLTYFNYEAQPDKSGLPSDRFSAERPEGSISTLTIQRTEQRDSAMYRCASSRLAGGMNEQFFGPGTRLTVL.

V is TRBV7-6 and J is TRBJ2-7, with TRBD1 matching 9 bases. Germline V gene sequence: CDR1 SGHVS, CDR2 FNYEAQ. The CDR3 contains 15 residues. V shed 3 bases and J 2 bases; nucleotides not matched to a gene: 5. This CDR3 is CASSLGQGAAYEQYF. The CDR3 DNA reads as TGTGCCAGCAGCTTGGGACAGGGAGCCGCCTACGAGCAGTACTTC.

This clone was detected a few times. The chain combines TRBV2 with TRBJ2-1; no definite D call. The germline V gene encodes CDR1 SNHLY and CDR2 FYNNEI. The CDR3 covers 11 residues. V lost 7 bases and J 3 bases, leaving 4 bases between the germline ends. CDR3 in DNA: TGTGCCAGCAACATCTACAATGAGCAGTTCTTC. It encodes CASNIYNEQFF. The full variable domain, completed using reference TRBV2 and TRBJ2-1, is EPEVTQTPSHQVTQMGQEVILRCVPISNHLYFYWYRQILGQKVEFLVSFYNNEISEKSEIFDDQFSVERPDGSNFTLKIRSTKLEDSAMYFCASNIYNEQFFGPGTRLTVL.

This clone was counted only a few times. The chain couples TRBV7-3 to TRBJ2-3; the match to TRBD2 covers 8 bases. The CDR3 runs to 16 residues. V trimming: 5 bases; J trimming: 0 bases; junction bases outside the gene matches: 7. CDR1 is SGHTA and CDR2 is FQGTGA in the germline V gene. Here the CDR3 reads CASSAGTSTSTDTQYF. CDR3 in DNA: TGTGCCAGCAGCGCCGGGACTAGTACTAGCACAGATACGCAGTATTTT.

This clone has more than one count but fewer than ten. This chain connects TRBV6-1 to TRBJ2-7; D possibly corresponds to TRBD1 (6 bases). The germline CDR1 and CDR2 sequences are MNHNS and SASEGT. The V and J ends lost 6 bases and 0 bases respectively, with 12 bases between them. This CDR3 is built from 14 residues. CDR3 in DNA: TGTGCCAGCAGAAACAGGGAGACCTCCTACGAGCAGTACTTC. It is translated as CASRNRETSYEQYF.

The CDR3 reads CASSPRSQGDQPQHF. The CDR3 DNA is TGTGCCAGCTCACCACGTAGCCAGGGGGATCAGCCCCAGCATTTT. The chain combines TRBV18 with TRBJ1-5; the match to TRBD1 covers 7 bases. V trimming: 1 base; J trimming: 5 bases; junction bases outside the gene matches: 5. This CDR3 is 15 amino acids long. Germline lookup yields CDR1 KGHSH and CDR2 LQKENI.

The chain links TRBV7-2 to TRBJ1-3; D may be TRBD1 (6 bases). The CDR3 runs 14 residues. V lost 5 bases and J lost 6, with 14 bases in between. The germline CDR1 and CDR2 sequences are SGHTA and FQGNSA. The CDR3 is CASSQKTGLNTIYF. The CDR3 region has the DNA TGTGCCAGCAGCCAGAAGACAGGACTAAACACCATATATTTT.

The CDR3 nucleotides read TGTGCCACCCGATATCTAGGAAATGGCTACACCTTC. Amino acids: CATRYLGNGYTF. The chain combines TRBV6-5 with TRBJ1-2; D is unresolved. With 10 bases removed from V and 6 bases from J, the gap between germline ends came to 15 bases. Germline lookup yields CDR1 MNHEY and CDR2 SVGAGI. The CDR3 extends over 12 amino acids.

This clone was counted between two and nine times. The chain links TRBV18 to TRBJ2-7; 8 nucleotides line up with TRBD1. The germline V gene has CDR1 KGHSH and CDR2 LQKENI. This CDR3 comprises 14 residues. V lost 5 bases to trimming and J lost 3 bases; unmatched junction nucleotides: 6. The DNA of the CDR3 is TGTGCCAGCTCATTCTATGGACAGGGCTACGAGCAGTACTTC. It codes for CASSFYGQGYEQYF.

The chain recombines TRBV11-2 with TRBJ2-5, with TRBD1 matching over 8 bases. Per germline, CDR1 SGHAT and CDR2 FQNNGV. This CDR3 region has 14 residues. V lost 4 bases, J lost 5 bases, and 6 bases stayed unmatched. The CDR3 reads CASSSQGAGETQYF. In DNA form, the CDR3 reads TGTGCCAGCAGCTCCCAGGGGGCAGGGGAGACCCAGTACTTC.

The J gene is TRBJ2-5, the V gene TRBV11-2; D is unclear. The V end was cut by 4 bases, the J end by 9 bases, with 18 bases between. The CDR3 spans 14 residues. From germline, CDR1 is SGHAT and CDR2 FQNNGV. This chain's CDR3 is CASSSAPRRSAQYF. The CDR3 DNA is TGTGCCAGCAGCTCCGCCCCCCGGCGGTCGGCCCAGTACTTC. Full variable domain (remainder filled in from reference TRBV11-2 and TRBJ2-5): EAGVAQSPRYKIIEKRQSVAFWCNPISGHATLYWYQQILGQGPKLLIQFQNNGVVDDSQLPKDRFSAERLKGVDSTLKIQPAKLEDSAVYLCASSSAPRRSAQYFGPGTRLLVL.

This clone was observed a handful of times. The rearrangement links TRBV6-5 to TRBJ2-5, with TRBD1 identical over 9 bases. Germline V CDR1 and CDR2: MNHEY, SVGAGI. This CDR3 is 16 amino acids long. Trimming cost V 2 bases and J 3 bases; bases outside gene matches: 7. CDR3 sequence: CASSYRGQGGKETQYF. In DNA, the CDR3 is TGTGCCAGCAGTTACAGGGGACAGGGTGGGAAAGAGACCCAGTACTTC.

This clone has a handful of counts. The rearrangement uses TRBV6-6 and TRBJ2-3; 11 bases are shared with TRBD2. V was pared by 3 bases and J by 6 bases, with 8 bases of the junction left unmatched. The V gene's germline CDR1 is MNHNY and CDR2 SVGAGI (reference sequence). This CDR3 has 16 residues. The CDR3 DNA sequence: TGTGCCAGCAGTTATACTAGCGGGGGATCCAGGGATACGCAGTATTTT. Amino acids: CASSYTSGGSRDTQYF.

This chain uses TRBV7-8 with TRBJ2-5; 7 positions match TRBD1. J was trimmed by 3 bases and V by 6 bases; bases with no gene match: 7. This CDR3 region has 14 residues. From germline, CDR1 is SGHVS and CDR2 FQNEAQ. CDR3 protein: CASRDEGTEETQYF. The DNA of the CDR3 is TGTGCCAGCAGGGATGAAGGGACAGAAGAGACCCAGTACTTC.

This clone was observed a handful of times. The CDR3 here is CASSRGPGDQPQHF. DNA for the CDR3: TGTGCCAGTAGTAGGGGGCCTGGGGATCAGCCCCAGCATTTT. The V gene is TRBV19, the J gene TRBJ1-5; TRBD1 might be the D (6 bases). Germline V CDR1 and CDR2: LNHDA, SQIVND (reference sequence). V gave up 4 bases and J gave up 5 bases, with 12 bases separating them. The CDR3 totals 14 residues.

This chain connects TRBV2 to TRBJ2-1; tentative D call: TRBD2 (7 bases). This CDR3 is 14 amino acids long. Germline assignment: CDR1 SNHLY and CDR2 FYNNEI. The V end was cut by 5 bases, the J end by 9 bases, with 17 bases between. The CDR3 nucleotides are TGTGCCAGCAGTAGGAGGGGGGGCCGAAGTGAGCAGTTCTTC. As protein: CASSRRGGRSEQFF.

This clone was observed a handful of times. The genes are TRBV4-1 and TRBJ1-2, with 9 bases identical to TRBD1. The V and J ends lost 1 base and 2 bases, in that order; junction bases with no gene match: 8. The germline V gene has CDR1 MGHRA and CDR2 YSYEKL. This CDR3 region has 17 residues. CDR3 nucleotides: TGCGCCAGCAGCCAAGTTCTCATCGGACAGGGGAACTATGGCTACACCTTC. Translated, it gives CASSQVLIGQGNYGYTF.